This TCR beta chain was captured by sequencing in a study of cytomegalovirus exposure and HLA in healthy donors (dated by TCRdb to 2016 to 2017). About the investigation overall: In an earlier analysis of roughly 590 of the donors, around 290 Gb of sequence data and just under 120 million unique TCR beta sequences from about 190 million T cells were reported. Roughly 300 gigabases of sequencing data and 75 million to 85 million unique TCR sequences made up an early release that covered some 640 HLA-typed donors. Of the 398 genotyped donors, around 81% fell in the genetic ancestry cluster associated with self-reported Caucasian donors. The study aimed to test whether cataloging public T cell receptors could reveal signatures of past pathogen exposure. The T cell repertoires of 670 or so subjects were profiled by immunosequencing and related to cytomegalovirus serostatus. In addition to the first cohort of around 670 subjects, a separate validation cohort of 130 or so different subjects was used. The study combined high-throughput TCR immunosequencing, statistical association of individual TCRs with disease status, and machine learning to predict cytomegalovirus infection status. In a later analysis, previously published TCR beta repertoires from about 640 donors were re-analyzed and high-resolution HLA genotyping was added so that TCR occurrence patterns could be studied. Rather than drawing on any new phenotypic data, the later analysis identified candidate immune exposures from TCR beta sequences and the way those sequences occurred across donors. To decide whether each TCR beta V gene segment behaved as functional or pseudogenic, an earlier analysis of several hundred of the donors relied on high-throughput TCR beta sequencing. Donor age, sex, ethnicity and CMV serostatus were collected together with the repertoire data. In a later genetic analysis, genome-wide SNP genotypes for about 55% of the roughly 700 donors were used, and that subset was treated as a discovery cohort. All discovery cohort repertoires had been generated on a single sequencing platform. Class I and class II HLA loci were covered by the typing at four-digit resolution. Typing coverage varied by locus: about 620-640 donors for A, B, C, DRB1 and DQB1; roughly 560 for DQA1; nearly 610 for DPA1; around 450 for DPB1. Four or five DR-DQ haplotypes were handled as single units for association and clustering, since linkage in the cohort was strong. Across 398 genotyped donors of the cohort, an average of approximately 220,000 unique TCR beta nucleotide sequences per donor were sequenced, and approximately 17% of those sequences were non-productive.

Study-level results and caveats: According to a later analysis, parvovirus B19, influenza, CMV and Epstein-Barr virus appeared linked to several top co-occurrence clusters. A later analysis found that TCR association rates varied across HLA loci, with DRB1 alleles showing the most associated TCRs and HLA-C alleles the fewest. Roughly 15 rarely observed V segments, including chromosome 9 orphons, were excluded from the earlier analysis of almost 600 of the donors because counts were too low. In a later genetic analysis, fewer N-insertions in productive TCRs were reported among donors in an Asian-associated ancestry cluster than the approximately 670-donor mean. The authors suggested that the approach could potentially be generalized to other disease states and immunological phenotypes. Correlated functional status among segregating V segments might reflect linkage disequilibrium, but an unknown experimental factor could not be ruled out. In a later analysis, most CMV-associated TCR beta chains were found to appear HLA-restricted, with HLA associations seemingly driven largely by CMV exposure. The sequencing pipeline was judged likely to have produced a cluster of highly shared sequence variants as a technical artifact. In both the original and validation cohorts, the classifier was reported to diagnose cytomegalovirus status with high specificity and sensitivity. At a false discovery rate of 0.05, a later analysis linked 16,951 TCR beta sequences to specific HLA alleles. A few of the identified cytomegalovirus-associated TCR beta chains were confirmed in vitro to be specific for cytomegalovirus antigens. The study gave a list of over 150 TCR beta chains associated with cytomegalovirus. In a later analysis, HLA-associated TCR beta chains were found to be more clonally expanded and to have lower generation probabilities than equally common non-associated chains. Broadly in line with IMGT annotations, most TCR beta V segments showed up in productive rearrangements about 90% or about 30% of the time in an earlier analysis of around 600 of the donors. HLA typing was unavailable for some donors at each locus, so association tests used only the typed subset. When HLA alleles, especially DR and DQ, strongly co-occurred, attributing TCR associations to individual alleles was difficult. A further reported finding was that TCR beta sequences accurately predicted the HLA-A and HLA-B alleles for most subjects in the first cohort. Sequencing depth was assumed to be roughly uniform across donors in the presence/absence analyses, though that assumption may not hold. In this cohort, only TCR beta chains were sequenced, and detectable features were limited by the absence of alpha or paired-chain data. Across donors, most TCR sequences were observed very rarely, whereas some public TCRs were present in many individuals. V-gene and J-gene trimming of TCR beta chains was associated with a missense DCLRE1C variant in a later genetic analysis, and the association was replicated in an independent cohort. Some IMGT-functional V segments, including TRBV6-2 and TRBV6-3, could not be told apart with the 87-base-pair reads, so those segments were excluded. For the cohort, immune exposure information was limited to CMV serostatus.

The library was made by the immunoSEQ multiplex PCR assay. A mixture of 60 forward primers for TCR Vbeta segments and 13 reverse primers for TCR Jbeta segments was used in the multiplex PCR. A multiplex PCR assay on genomic DNA amplified the CDR3 region of rearranged TCR beta genes. On the Illumina HiSeq System, the amplified TCR beta libraries were sequenced as 87-base-pair reads. The original methods were these. A later analysis tallied around 80 million unique TCR beta chains across the 660 or so repertoires, and about 10 million of those chains were shared by two or more donors. A nearest-neighbor algorithm error-corrected the raw reads and collapsed the reads into unique sequences, merging closely related sequences to remove PCR and sequencing errors. Alignment of CDR3 sequences to IMGT reference sequences was used to assign V, D and J gene segments. Each retained sequence needed at least a six-nucleotide match to both a V gene segment and a J gene segment. Rearrangements were called productive when the CDR3 lacked stop codons and stayed in frame with V and J; all others were non-productive. Following IMGT convention, CDR3 was defined as the stretch from the second conserved V-encoded cysteine up to the conserved J-encoded phenylalanine. The earlier analysis of 587 of the donors excluded sequences that lacked an unambiguous match to a single V gene segment. In an earlier analysis of approximately 500 of the donors, a V segment was called functional when productive rearrangements were above 56.7%, and segregating when the standard deviation between donors exceeded 5%. To diagnose cytomegalovirus status from the catalog of TCR beta chain sequences, a statistical classification framework was built. V and J gene assignment, in a later analysis, came from comparing TCR nucleotide sequences with IMGT/GENE-DB human TR gene sequences. Using the TCRdist pipeline, a later analysis assigned CDR3 sequences along with most-parsimonious VDJ recombination scenarios. In a later analysis, each TCR beta chain was defined by its CDR3 amino acid sequence together with its V-gene family, and reads lacking a unique V-gene family were excluded. As a way to deal with suspected cross-contamination and a sequencing artifact, a later analysis dropped under 600 nucleotide sequences that were highly shared and had low generation probability. In a later analysis, a clonal expansion index was calculated for each public chain from normalized within-repertoire ranks of inferred template counts. In a later analysis, generation probabilities were computed using a VDJ recombination model fitted to out-of-frame rearrangements, and the results were checked against IGoR. In a later analysis, hypergeometric tests were used to score TCR-TCR, TCR-HLA and TCR-CMV co-occurrence, with a repertoire-size bias correction applied to TCR pairs. In a later analysis, false discovery rates were estimated by permuting HLA or CMV assignments 20 times. In a later analysis, co-occurring TCRs were grouped using DBSCAN, and TCRdist sequence similarity was added for clustering within HLA-allele-positive subsets. Co-occurrence clustering excluded repertoires with fewer than 30,000 or more than 120,000 public chains, plus five with anomalous nucleotide sharing. Drawn from immuneACCESS, this table holds only the in-frame rearrangements with V and J called that TCRdb kept. Clones are partly lost; checked studies trace under half to an unresolved V gene and leave the rest unexplained. That table is the source of V, J and clone size, and D and trimming were worked out from the DNA. The sample includes over 85,000 clones, with around 77% observed a single time. The ten largest clones capture roughly 3% of the sample.

The cohort comprised more than 550 healthy bone marrow donors. Cohort members were all nominally healthy when sampled, although unrecorded immune exposures were likely present. The donor tested CMV seronegative and was one of the 352 seronegative cohort members. Each donor provided a peripheral blood sample, and peripheral blood mononuclear cells were used for TCR beta sequencing. The Qiagen DNeasy Blood Extraction Kit was used to extract genomic DNA from the blood cell samples. Trimming costs V 5 bases and J 4 bases, and their ends lie 18 bases apart. Reading from cysteine to phenylalanine, the CDR3 counts 16 amino acids. Just CDR3 DNA is preserved here, 48 bases in frame from base 1. From a lookup of the germline V gene (reference sequence), CDR1 and CDR2 are SEHNR and FQNEAQ. For this clone: No cognate antigen has been identified for it. Base qualities were left out, and no much larger clone turns up one base away.

The chain is made from TRBV7-9 and TRBJ1-5, with TRBD1 as a weak D call on 5 bases. Specimen: PBMCs. This TCR came from a man between 40 and 49 years old in good health and CMV-seronegative. The CDR3 here reads CASSPGPGLGNQPQHF. The nucleotides read TGTGCCAGCAGCCCAGGACCGGGACTAGGGAATCAGCCCCAGCATTTT.